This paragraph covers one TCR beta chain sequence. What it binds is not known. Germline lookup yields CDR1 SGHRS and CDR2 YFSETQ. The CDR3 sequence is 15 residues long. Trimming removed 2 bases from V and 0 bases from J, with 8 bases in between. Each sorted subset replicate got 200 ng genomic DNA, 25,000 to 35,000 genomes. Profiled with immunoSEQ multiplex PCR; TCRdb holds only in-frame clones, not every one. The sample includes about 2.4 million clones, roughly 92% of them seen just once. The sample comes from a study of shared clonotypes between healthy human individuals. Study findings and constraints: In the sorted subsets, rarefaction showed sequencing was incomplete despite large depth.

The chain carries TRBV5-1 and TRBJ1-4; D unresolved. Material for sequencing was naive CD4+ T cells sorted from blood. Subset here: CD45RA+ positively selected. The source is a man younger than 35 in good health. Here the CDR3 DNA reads TGCGCCAGCAGCTTTTCAGAGGCAACTAATGAAAAACTGTTTTTT. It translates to CASSFSEATNEKLFF.